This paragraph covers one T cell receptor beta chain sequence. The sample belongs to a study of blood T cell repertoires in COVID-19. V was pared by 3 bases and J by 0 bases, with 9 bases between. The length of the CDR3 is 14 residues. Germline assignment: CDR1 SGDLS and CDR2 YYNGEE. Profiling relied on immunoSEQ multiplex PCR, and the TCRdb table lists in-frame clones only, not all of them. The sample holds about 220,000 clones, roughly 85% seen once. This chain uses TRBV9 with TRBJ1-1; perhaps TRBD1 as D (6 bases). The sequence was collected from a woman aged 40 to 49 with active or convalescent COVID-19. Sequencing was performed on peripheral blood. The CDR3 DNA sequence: TGTGCCAGCAGCGAGGGGGACATGAACACTGAAGCTTTCTTT. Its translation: CASSEGDMNTEAFF.